The source of this T cell receptor (beta chain) is a study of Ad26.COV2.S vaccination and SARS-CoV-2 variants. Treatment noted: some 20 received Ad26.COV2.S at low or high dose, single or two shots; five or six received placebo; per-sample allocation not given. After the first vaccine or placebo injection, samples were drawn on day 63. Germline CDR1 reads MGHRA; CDR2 reads YSYEKL. Trimming shortened V by 7 bases and J by 5 bases, and 17 bases separated the two germline ends. There are 14 residues in the CDR3. The protocol was immunoSEQ multiplex PCR, while the TCRdb copy is restricted to in-frame clones and leaves out a portion. This table has roughly 700,000 clones, around 92% appearing once.

The TCR originated in a person aged 18 to 59 who received the Ad26.COV2.S COVID-19 vaccine or a placebo. The chain employs TRBV4-1 and TRBJ1-1; weak D call: TRBD1 (6 bases). The starting material was peripheral blood, obtained in a trial of Ad26.COV2.S vaccine versus placebo. CDR3 bases: TGCGCCAGCACCCGAGGCAGGGGAGGTACTGAAGCTTTCTTT. This gives the protein CASTRGRGGTEAFF.